This is a list of T cell receptor beta chains from one sample in a study of shared clonotypes between healthy human individuals. Here immunoSEQ multiplex PCR was the method, and the copy in TCRdb shows in-frame clones only, minus some. Among about 2.3 million clones listed, 85% to 95% were seen once. The sequenced sample was naive CD4+ T cells from PBMCs. The source of these receptors is a man aged 18 to 30 in good health. Some clones in this sample may be carry-over from other donors' samples. Each CDR3 is given with its conserved first and last residue. Fields, in order: D gene, J gene, clone size, V gene, CDR3 DNA, CDR3 protein. A D gene is named only where the DNA matches it firmly. The size field is filled for only some rows; it gives once, few, many or a size class.

TRBD2 | TRBJ2-3 | NA | TRBV7-6 | TGTGCCAGCAGCTCTGGACTAGCGGGAGGGCCAGATACGCAGTATTTT | CASSSGLAGGPDTQYF
NA | TRBJ1-5 | NA | TRBV28 | TGTGCCAGCACCCCGGTCAGACATCAGCCCCAGCATTTT | CASTPVRHQPQHF
NA | TRBJ2-4 | NA | TRBV21-1 | TGTGCCAGCAGCAAACCGGGCCCAAACCAGGCCCGGGCCAAAAACATTCAGTACTTC | CASSKPGPNQARAKNIQYF
TRBD2 | TRBJ2-1 | once | TRBV28 | TGTGCCAGCCCCCCAGCGGGAGTGCTGGGTGAGCAGTTCTTC | CASPPAGVLGEQFF
TRBD1 | TRBJ2-5 | NA | TRBV30 | TGTGCCTGGAGTGTACAGGGGGCGCGGGAAAAGACCCAGTACTTC | CAWSVQGAREKTQYF
NA | TRBJ1-5 | NA | TRBV28 | TGTGCCAGCAGTTTAACAGACAGCAATCAGCCCCAGCATTTT | CASSLTDSNQPQHF
TRBD2 | TRBJ2-7 | NA | TRBV7-3 | TGTGCCAGCAGCACGGCGGGGGAGGTTTCCTACGAGCAGTACTTC | CASSTAGEVSYEQYF
NA | TRBJ2-5 | NA | TRBV6-1 | TGTGCCGTCGAATGGCGCAGGAGAGGGGAGACCCAGTACTTC | CAVEWRRRGETQYF
TRBD1 | TRBJ1-1 | NA | TRBV27 | TGTGCCAGCAGGGGACAGTGGGACACTGAAGCTTTCTTT | CASRGQWDTEAFF
NA | TRBJ2-7 | NA | TRBV18 | TGTGCCAGCTCACCAATGCGGGGAACCGAGCAGTACTTC | CASSPMRGTEQYF
TRBD1 | TRBJ1-1 | few | TRBV5-4 | TGTGCCAGCAGCTGGGGACAGTCTAATGAAGCTTTCTTT | CASSWGQSNEAFF
NA | TRBJ2-7 | NA | TRBV7-2 | TGTGCCAGCAGCTTAGTGTTCGGGATGAGCTCCTACGAGCAGTACTTC | CASSLVFGMSSYEQYF
NA | TRBJ2-3 | NA | TRBV18 | TGTGCCAGCTCACCGGGACTTCTCCTTACCACAGATACGCAGTATTTT | CASSPGLLLTTDTQYF
NA | TRBJ1-5 | NA | TRBV18 | TGTGCCAGCTCAACATTGTCGGGAACTGGGGCCAATCAGCCCCAGCATTTT | CASSTLSGTGANQPQHF
NA | TRBJ2-5 | NA | TRBV28 | TGTGCCGTGGCTCGGGCGCCGGGGGAGACCCAGTACTTC | CAVARAPGETQYF
NA | TRBJ2-2 | NA | TRBV7-3 | TGTGCCAGCAGCTCGGCCCCGACGAGCACCGGGGAGCTGTTTTTT | CASSSAPTSTGELFF
NA | TRBJ1-1 | NA | TRBV9 | TGTGCCAGCAGCGAAGGGCCGAACACTGAAGCTTTCTTT | CASSEGPNTEAFF
NA | TRBJ1-2 | NA | TRBV28 | TGTGCCAGCAGCTCGTTGTATGGCTACACCTTC | CASSSLYGYTF
NA | TRBJ2-7 | NA | TRBV5-3 | TGTGCCAGAAGCGTCTACGAGCAGTACTTC | CARSVYEQYF
NA | TRBJ2-3 | NA | TRBV28 | TGTGCCAGCAGTCCACCCGGGAAGGGGATGGGTACAGATACGCAGTATTTT | CASSPPGKGMGTDTQYF
NA | TRBJ1-1 | few | TRBV28 | TGTGCCAGCACCTTGAACACTGAAGCTTTCTTT | CASTLNTEAFF
NA | TRBJ1-1 | NA | TRBV11-2 | TGTGCCAGCAGCTTACCGGGGGGGGCTGAAGCTTTCTTT | CASSLPGGAEAFF
TRBD2 | TRBJ2-7 | NA | TRBV7-9 | TGTGCCAGCAGCATTGCGGGGGGGGAGCAGTACTTC | CASSIAGGEQYF
TRBD2 | TRBJ2-1 | NA | TRBV27 | TGTGCCAGCGCCGCCGCCTTAGCGGGAGGTTACAATGAGCAGTTCTTC | CASAAALAGGYNEQFF
TRBD2 | TRBJ2-5 | NA | TRBV18 | TGTGCCAGCTCCGCGGGACTAGCCGTCAAGGAGACCCAGTACTTC | CASSAGLAVKETQYF
NA | TRBJ2-4 | NA | TRBV5-1 | TGCGCCAGCAGCCAGAACGCTGTGGGGGAAATAGCCAAAAACATTCAGTACTTC | CASSQNAVGEIAKNIQYF
TRBD1 | TRBJ1-5 | once | TRBV6-1 | TGTGCCAGCAGTGTGATGGGGACAGGCAACTATCAGCCCCAGCATTTT | CASSVMGTGNYQPQHF
TRBD1 | TRBJ1-4 | NA | TRBV4-1 | TGCGCCAGCAGCCAAGATCCACAGGGGGCTAATGAAAAACTGTTTTTT | CASSQDPQGANEKLFF